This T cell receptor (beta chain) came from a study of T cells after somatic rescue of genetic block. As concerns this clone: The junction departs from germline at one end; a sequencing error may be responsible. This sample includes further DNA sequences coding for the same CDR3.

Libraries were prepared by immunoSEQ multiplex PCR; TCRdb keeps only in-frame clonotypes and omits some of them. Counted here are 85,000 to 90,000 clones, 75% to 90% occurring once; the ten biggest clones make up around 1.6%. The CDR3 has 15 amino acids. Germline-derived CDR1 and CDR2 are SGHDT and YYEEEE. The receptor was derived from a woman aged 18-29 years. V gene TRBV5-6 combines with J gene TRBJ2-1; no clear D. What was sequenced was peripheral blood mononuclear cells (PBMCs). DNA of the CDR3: TGCGCCAGCAGCTTTGGAGTGAGCTCCTACAATGAGCAGTTCTTC. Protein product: CASSFGVSSYNEQFF.